This T cell receptor beta chain is drawn from a study of blood T cell repertoires in COVID-19. On the study more broadly: Spain, Italy and the United States supplied samples that represented acute and convalescent COVID-19. The cDNA or gDNA used as material had been derived from T cells, B-cell-depleted T cells, or PBMCs.

This CDR3 is 16 amino acids long. V lost 5 bases and J lost 8; bases outside the gene matches: 9. In germline, CDR1 is MDHEN, CDR2 SYDVKM. Per the original methods: Amplification with reference gene primers provided the estimates of nucleated cell counts. The table came from immunoSEQ multiplex PCR; TCRdb's copy has only in-frame clones and leaves some out. The DNA was the basis for D and trimming; V, J and clone size are from that table. The repertoire holds tens of thousands of clones, with 70% to 90% as singletons. This chain connects TRBV28 to TRBJ2-1; the match to TRBD2 covers 13 bases. Material: peripheral blood. The receptor was isolated from an older man with active COVID-19. CDR3 residues: CASSPTSGRPFYEQFF. The CDR3 nucleotides are TGTGCCAGCAGTCCGACTAGCGGGAGGCCTTTTTATGAGCAGTTCTTC. The variable domain in full, completed from reference TRBV28 and TRBJ2-1, reads DVKVTQSSRYLVKRTGEKVFLECVQDMDHENMFWYRQDPGLGLRLIYFSYDVKMKEKGDIPEGYSVSREKKERFSLILESASTNQTSMYLCASSPTSGRPFYEQFFGPGTRLTVL.